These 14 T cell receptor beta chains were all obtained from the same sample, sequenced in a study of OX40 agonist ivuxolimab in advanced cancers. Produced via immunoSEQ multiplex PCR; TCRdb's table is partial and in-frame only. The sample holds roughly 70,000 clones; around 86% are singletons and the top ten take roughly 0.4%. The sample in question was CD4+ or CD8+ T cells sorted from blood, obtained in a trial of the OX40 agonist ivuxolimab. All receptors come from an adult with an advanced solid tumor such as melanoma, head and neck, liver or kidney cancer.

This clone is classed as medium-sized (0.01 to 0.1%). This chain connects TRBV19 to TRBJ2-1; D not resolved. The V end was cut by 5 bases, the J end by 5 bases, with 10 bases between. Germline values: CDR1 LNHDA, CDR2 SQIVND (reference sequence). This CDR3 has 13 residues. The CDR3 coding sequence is TGTGCCAGTAGTTCCACCTGGGACAATGAGCAGTTCTTC. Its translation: CASSSTWDNEQFF.

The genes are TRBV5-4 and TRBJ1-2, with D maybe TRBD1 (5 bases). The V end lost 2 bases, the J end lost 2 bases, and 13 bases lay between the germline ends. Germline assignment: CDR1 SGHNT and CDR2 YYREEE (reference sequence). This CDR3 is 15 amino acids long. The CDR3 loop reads CASSLAGTVNYGYTF. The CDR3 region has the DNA TGTGCCAGCAGCTTAGCCGGGACGGTAAACTATGGCTACACCTTC.

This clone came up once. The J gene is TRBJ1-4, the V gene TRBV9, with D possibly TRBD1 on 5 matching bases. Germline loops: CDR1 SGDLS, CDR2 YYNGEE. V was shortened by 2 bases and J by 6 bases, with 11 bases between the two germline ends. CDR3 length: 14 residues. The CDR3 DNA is TGTGCCAGCAGCGTTGGGGGATACGATGAAAAACTGTTTTTT. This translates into CASSVGGYDEKLFF.

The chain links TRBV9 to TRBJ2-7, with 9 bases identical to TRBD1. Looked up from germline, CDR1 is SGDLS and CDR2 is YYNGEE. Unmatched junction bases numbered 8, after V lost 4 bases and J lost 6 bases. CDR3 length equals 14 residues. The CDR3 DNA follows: TGTGCCAGCAGCTTCCGGGACAGGGCTACCGAGCAGTACTTC. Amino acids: CASSFRDRATEQYF. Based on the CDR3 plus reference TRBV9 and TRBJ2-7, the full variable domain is DSGVTQTPKHLITATGQRVTLRCSPRSGDLSVYWYQQSLDQGLQFLIQYYNGEERAKGNILERFSAQQFPDLHSELNLSSLELGDSALYFCASSFRDRATEQYFGPGTRLTVT.

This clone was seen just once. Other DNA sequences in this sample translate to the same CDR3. In DNA form, the CDR3 reads TGTGCCAGCAGCTTAGGCGGTCTAGCGGGCGATGAGCAGTTCTTC. The encoded protein is CASSLGGLAGDEQFF. The chain joins TRBV11-3 to TRBJ2-1, with 8 bases aligning to TRBD2. Germline loops: CDR1 SGHNT, CDR2 YENEEA. CDR3 size: 15 residues. The V gene end was trimmed by 1 base and the J gene end by 8 bases; junction bases not matched to a gene: 7.

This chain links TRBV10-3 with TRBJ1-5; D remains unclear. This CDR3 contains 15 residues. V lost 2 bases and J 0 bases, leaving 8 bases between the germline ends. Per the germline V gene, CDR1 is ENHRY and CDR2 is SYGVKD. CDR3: CAISETDNSNQPQHF. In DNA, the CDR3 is TGTGCCATCAGTGAGACAGATAATAGCAATCAGCCCCAGCATTTT.

The CDR3 sequence is CASRLDRGLPYEQYF. The CDR3 DNA is TGTGCCAGCAGGCTAGACAGGGGGCTTCCCTACGAGCAGTACTTC. This chain connects TRBV7-2 to TRBJ2-7; 10 bases match TRBD1. The CDR3 extends over 15 amino acids. The J segment lost 2 bases and the V segment lost 6 bases, leaving 7 bases of the junction unmatched. The germline gives CDR1 SGHTA, CDR2 FQGNSA.

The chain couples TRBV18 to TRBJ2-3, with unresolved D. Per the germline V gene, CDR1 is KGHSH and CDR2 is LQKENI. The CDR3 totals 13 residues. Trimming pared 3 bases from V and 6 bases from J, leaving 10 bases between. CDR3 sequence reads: CASSPRNYDTQYF. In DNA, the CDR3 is TGTGCCAGCTCACCGCGAAACTATGATACGCAGTATTTT.

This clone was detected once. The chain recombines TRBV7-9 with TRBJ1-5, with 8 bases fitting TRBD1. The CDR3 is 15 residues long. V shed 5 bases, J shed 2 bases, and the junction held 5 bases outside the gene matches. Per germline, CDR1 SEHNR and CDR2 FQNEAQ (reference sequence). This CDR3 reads CASSPGGNGNQPQHF. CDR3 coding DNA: TGTGCCAGCAGCCCAGGGGGCAACGGCAATCAGCCCCAGCATTTT.

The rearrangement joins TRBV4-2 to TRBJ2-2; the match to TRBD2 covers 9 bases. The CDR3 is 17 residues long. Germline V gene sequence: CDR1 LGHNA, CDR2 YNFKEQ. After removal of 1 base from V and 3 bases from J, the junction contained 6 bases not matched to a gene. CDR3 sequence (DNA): TGTGCCAGCAGCCAAGTTGCGGGGGGGCCTGACACCGGGGAGCTGTTTTTT. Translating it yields CASSQVAGGPDTGELFF.

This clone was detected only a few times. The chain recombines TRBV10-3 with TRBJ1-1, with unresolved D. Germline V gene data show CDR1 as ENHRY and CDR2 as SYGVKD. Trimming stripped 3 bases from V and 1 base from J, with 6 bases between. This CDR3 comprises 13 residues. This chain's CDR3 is CAISERGNTEAFF. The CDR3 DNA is TGTGCCATCAGTGAACGGGGGAACACTGAAGCTTTCTTT.

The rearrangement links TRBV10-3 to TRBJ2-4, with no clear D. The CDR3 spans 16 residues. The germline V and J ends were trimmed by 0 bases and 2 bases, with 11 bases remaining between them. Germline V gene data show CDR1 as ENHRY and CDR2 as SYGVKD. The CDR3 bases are TGTGCCATCAGTGAGTCTCTTAGGAGTCCCAAAAACATTCAGTACTTC. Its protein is CAISESLRSPKNIQYF.

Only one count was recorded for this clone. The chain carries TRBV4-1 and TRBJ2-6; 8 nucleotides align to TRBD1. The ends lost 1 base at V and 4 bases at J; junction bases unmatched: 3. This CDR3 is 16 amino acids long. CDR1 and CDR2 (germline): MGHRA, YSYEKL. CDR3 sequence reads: CASSQGRGLGANVLTF. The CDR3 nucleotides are TGCGCCAGCAGCCAAGGCAGGGGGCTGGGGGCCAACGTCCTGACTTTC.

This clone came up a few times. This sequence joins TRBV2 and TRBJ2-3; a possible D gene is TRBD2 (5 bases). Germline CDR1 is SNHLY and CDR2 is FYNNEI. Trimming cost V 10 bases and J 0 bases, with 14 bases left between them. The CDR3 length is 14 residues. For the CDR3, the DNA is TGTGCCATACGCAGAGCGGCTAGCACAGATACGCAGTATTTT. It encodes CAIRRAASTDTQYF.